This TCR beta chain was sequenced during a study of PD-L1 blockade in urothelial cancer. Study-wide background: In terms of prior chemotherapy, patients had received 0 to 3 regimens. The median T cell count in blood samples was more than 140,000.

The time point is: peripheral blood 6 weeks after treatment start. Sequenced by immunoSEQ multiplex PCR; TCRdb stores in-frame clones only, minus some. The table includes 120,000 or so clones, around 88% detected once. This CDR3 has 14 residues. V was clipped by 6 bases and J by 7 bases; unmatched bases: 9. CDR1 and CDR2 (germline): MDHEN, SYDVKM. Sequencing used PBMCs, obtained around atezolizumab (anti-PD-L1) treatment. The TCR comes from a man aged 50 to 60 with urothelial cancer. The chain recombines TRBV28 with TRBJ2-7; 10 bases match TRBD1. The CDR3 protein is CASRGQGRNWEQYF. As DNA, the CDR3 is TGTGCCAGCAGGGGACAGGGGAGAAACTGGGAGCAGTACTTC.